Given below is one T cell receptor (beta chain) in context. Authors' processing steps: Reference gene primer amplification yielded estimated nucleated cell counts. Libraries were prepared by immunoSEQ multiplex PCR; TCRdb keeps only in-frame clonotypes and omits some of them. V and J calls and clone size come straight from that table; D and trimming were deduced from the DNA. The repertoire holds fewer than 450,000 clones, with roughly 90% as singletons. This entry belongs to a study of blood T cell repertoires in COVID-19. Study information: Nucleic acid was either cDNA or gDNA, and it came from T cells, B-cell-depleted T cells, or PBMCs.

Enrolment of Seattle patients took place during active infection, and they were followed longitudinally. V dropped 8 bases and J dropped 3; count of bases not matched to a gene: 6. The germline V gene encodes CDR1 MNHEY and CDR2 SVGAGI. The CDR3 is made up of 13 amino acids. The source is an older woman with COVID-19, enrolled during active disease. The J gene is TRBJ1-1, the V gene TRBV6-5, with 7 bases identical to TRBD1. Source material: peripheral blood. DNA of the CDR3: TGTGCCAGCTCTATAGACAGGGACACTGAAGCTTTCTTT. It is translated as CASSIDRDTEAFF.